This record covers a single TCR beta chain. This CDR3 spans 14 amino acids. The V end was cut by 5 bases, the J end by 7 bases, with 18 bases between. Germline V gene data show CDR1 as SGHAT and CDR2 as FQDESV (reference sequence). The data were taken from a study of shared clonotypes between healthy human individuals. The repertoire was sequenced with immunoSEQ multiplex PCR; TCRdb's copy has only in-frame clones and lacks some. Of millions of clones in the sample, 85% to 95% were seen once. This TCR came from a man younger than 35 in good health. Some clones in this sample may be carry-over from other donors' samples. This chain uses TRBV11-1 with TRBJ2-7; the D gene is possibly TRBD2 (6 bases). The sample comprised naive CD4+ T cells from PBMCs. Documented subset: CD45RA+ positively selected. The CDR3 coding sequence is TGTGCCAGCAGCCCGGTTCCTCGGGAGAGGGAGCAGTACTTC. It is translated as CASSPVPREREQYF.